Sequencing of this T cell receptor (beta chain) was carried out in a study of T-cell reconstitution after alpha-beta-depleted transplantation in children. CDR1 is SQVTM, CDR2 ANQGSEA, per germline. The CDR3 length is 14 residues. The V and J ends lost 6 bases and 5 bases, in that order; junction bases with no gene match: 12. Study outcomes and limitations: From newly produced T cells came most of the T-cell counts and diversity one year after transplant. Reported findings indicate that, about two months after transplant, alpha-beta T cells came from several hundred expanded clones, which were derived from non-depleted graft cells.

A library of TCRbeta sequences, prepared with unique molecular identifiers, was generated. Using its own MiXCR run on the PCR reads, TCRdb lists one record per CDR3 protein. In the table there are about 200,000 distinct CDR3 sequences, approximately 6% of which are singletons. This clonotype was found many times. Its antigen remains unknown. The chain uses TRBV29-1 and TRBJ2-5; 7 nucleotides match TRBD1. This receptor was taken from a girl in the first two years of life with combined immunodeficiency, due to receive a stem cell transplant. This specimen was PBMCs, taken before TCRalphabeta/CD19-depleted stem cell transplant. CDR3 bases: TGCAGCGTAGAAAAAGCAGGGGGTAGGGAGACCCAGTACTTC. Protein: CSVEKAGGRETQYF.